Listed below are T cell receptor beta chains from one sample, sequenced in a study of blood T cells in healthy people across ages. Via MiXCR, TCRdb re-called the 5' RACE reads, giving one row per CDR3 protein. The sample comprises 700,000 or so distinct CDR3 sequences, less than 45% of which are singletons, and 30% rests with the top ten. The sequencing input was blood. The receptors originated from a man older than 75 in good health. Each CDR3 is given with its conserved first and last residue. D genes are given only for firm matches. Size is stated for part of the rows, as once, few or many counts, or as a class when the clone is expanded.

j_call,d_call,v_call,clone_size,cdr3_aa,cdr3_nt
TRBJ2-4,TRBD2,TRBV28,few,CASSLRLLAETVAKNIQYF,TGTGCCAGCAGTTTAAGGCTACTAGCGGAGACCGTAGCCAAAAACATTCAGTACTTC
TRBJ2-2,TRBD2,TRBV27,.,CASSLWTRGTGELFF,TGTGCCAGCAGTCTATGGACTAGGGGCACCGGGGAGCTGTTTTTT
TRBJ1-1,.,TRBV11-1,.,CASSLGGARYEAFF,TGTGCCAGCAGCTTAGGGGGGGCCCGTTATGAAGCTTTCTTT
TRBJ1-2,.,TRBV12-3/TRBV12-4,.,CASSFGVQGSYGYTF,TGTGCCAGCAGTTTTGGGGTGCAGGGGTCCTATGGCTACACCTTC
TRBJ2-5,.,TRBV19,.,CASSIRASAQPSYNEQYF,TGTGCCAGTAGTATAAGGGCTAGCGCTCAGCCTTCCTACAATGAGCAGTACTTC
TRBJ2-5,.,TRBV14,.,CASSQENLQETQYF,TGTGCCAGCAGCCAAGAGAACTTACAAGAGACCCAGTACTTC
TRBJ1-4,.,TRBV6-5,.,CASSYQAGRNEKLFF,TGTGCCAGCAGTTATCAGGCAGGGCGAAATGAAAAACTGTTTTTT
TRBJ1-5,.,TRBV20-1,once,CSAPRPGVNQPQHF,TGCAGTGCTCCGAGGCCAGGTGTTAATCAGCCCCAGCATTTT
TRBJ2-2,.,TRBV6-2/TRBV6-3,.,CASRTESNTGELFF,TGTGCCAGCAGGACGGAATCGAACACCGGGGAGCTGTTTTTT
TRBJ2-3,.,TRBV20-1,.,CSAGPGAAGLTQNTQYF,TGCAGTGCTGGGCCGGGGGCCGCGGGACTAACTCAGAATACGCAGTATTTT
TRBJ2-5,TRBD1,TRBV7-3,.,CASSWQGAGETQYF,TGTGCCAGCAGCTGGCAGGGGGCAGGAGAGACCCAGTACTTC
TRBJ2-1,TRBD1,TRBV12-3/TRBV12-4,.,CASPGRGPYNEQFF,TGTGCCAGCCCCGGCAGGGGGCCCTACAATGAGCAGTTCTTC
TRBJ2-7,.,TRBV20-1,few,CSAREAGLTYEQYF,TGCAGTGCTAGAGAAGCCGGGCTTACCTACGAGCAGTACTTC
TRBJ2-3,.,TRBV24-1,few,CATSSGSTDTQYF,TGTGCCACCAGCTCCGGCAGCACAGATACGCAGTATTTT
TRBJ2-3,.,TRBV5-1,few,CASSLQSHRSDTQYF,TGCGCCAGCAGCTTACAATCCCATCGGTCAGATACGCAGTATTTT
TRBJ2-5,TRBD2,TRBV12-3/TRBV12-4,few,CASSHGTSGVQETQYF,TGTGCCAGCAGTCACGGGACTAGCGGAGTCCAAGAGACCCAGTACTTC
TRBJ1-1,.,TRBV29-1,few,CSVVLGNLNTEAFF,TGCAGCGTTGTCCTTGGAAACCTGAACACTGAAGCTTTCTTT
TRBJ1-6,.,TRBV7-2,many,CASSGGGGAYNSPLHF,TGTGCCAGCAGCGGTGGCGGGGGGGCCTATAATTCACCCCTCCACTTT
TRBJ2-3,.,TRBV5-1,few,CASSPGISITDTQYF,TGCGCCAGCAGCCCCGGGATTTCCATCACAGATACGCAGTATTTT
TRBJ2-3,.,TRBV14,few,CASSQDLPRLSTDTQYF,TGTGCCAGCAGCCAAGATCTTCCCAGACTAAGTACAGATACGCAGTATTTT
TRBJ1-6,TRBD1,TRBV7-2,many,CASSRAGQATNSPLHF,TGTGCCAGCAGCAGAGCCGGACAGGCCACTAATTCACCCCTCCACTTT
TRBJ2-7,.,TRBV7-2,few,CASSSLLARTGEQYF,TGTGCCAGCAGCTCACTACTAGCGAGGACAGGCGAGCAGTACTTC
TRBJ1-2,.,TRBV20-1,once,CSAIPGNYGYIF,TGCAGTGCTATCCCAGGGAACTATGGCTACATCTTC
TRBJ2-1,.,TRBV11-2,few,CASSSTGISSYNEQFF,TGTGCCAGCAGCTCCACAGGGATTAGCTCCTACAATGAGCAGTTCTTC
TRBJ2-5,TRBD2,TRBV20-1,.,CSAGLADYQETQYF,TGCAGTGCGGGACTAGCGGACTACCAAGAGACCCAGTACTTC
TRBJ2-1,TRBD1,TRBV12-3/TRBV12-4,many,CASSLGQGAYNEQFF,TGTGCCAGCAGTTTGGGACAGGGGGCCTACAATGAGCAGTTCTTC
TRBJ1-4,.,TRBV27,.,CASSDSTGPATNEKLFF,TGTGCCAGCAGTGACTCAACAGGACCCGCAACTAATGAAAAACTGTTTTTT
TRBJ2-3,TRBD2,TRBV14,.,CASSKRTSGDTDTQYF,TGTGCCAGCAGCAAACGGACTAGCGGGGACACAGATACGCAGTATTTT
TRBJ2-1,.,TRBV20-1,.,CSARDLGFEQFF,TGCAGTGCTCGCGATCTAGGCTTCGAGCAGTTCTTC
TRBJ2-3,.,TRBV28,few,CASPPGRGRLDTQYF,TGTGCCAGCCCCCCGGGTCGGGGTAGGTTAGATACGCAGTATTTT
TRBJ1-1,TRBD1,TRBV7-8,.,CASSTRTGYLNTEAFF,TGTGCCAGCAGCACTCGGACAGGATATCTGAACACTGAAGCTTTCTTT
TRBJ2-3,TRBD2,TRBV3-1,few,CASSQVPSGGFTDTQYF,TGTGCCAGCAGCCAAGTCCCTAGCGGGGGGTTCACAGATACGCAGTATTTT
TRBJ1-2,.,TRBV20-1,few,CSALRDGLHTF,TGCAGTGCGCTCCGGGACGGACTACACACCTTC
TRBJ2-1,TRBD2,TRBV24-1,.,CATSDPTSGGYEQFF,TGTGCCACCAGTGACCCGACTAGCGGGGGGTATGAGCAGTTCTTC
TRBJ2-5,TRBD2,TRBV7-9,.,CASFPSGGETQYF,TGTGCCAGCTTTCCTAGCGGAGGAGAGACCCAGTACTTC